The rows below give T cell receptor beta chains drawn from one sample of a study of molecular identifiers for immune sequencing clone quantification. TCRdb passed the PCR reads through MiXCR, listing each CDR3 protein once. This table holds about 640,000 distinct CDR3 sequences, 15% to 20% found once. The material sequenced was naive CD8+ T cells from blood, with Jurkat cell RNA spiked in. These TCRs come from a human donor in good health. Some libraries in this study had Jurkat cell RNA spiked in. The CDR3 runs from the conserved cysteine through the conserved F or W. D genes are given only for firm matches. Part of the rows lack a size; the others show once, few, many or a class for expanded clones.

v_call	cdr3_length	j_call	clone_size	d_call	cdr3_nt	cdr3_aa
TRBV24-1	15	TRBJ2-1	many	.	TGTGCCACCAGTGCCCGGACGGTCTCGGCAGATGAGCAGTTCTTC	CATSARTVSADEQFF
TRBV3-1	13	TRBJ2-3	many	.	TGTGCCAGCAGCCAGCCCTACACAGATACGCAGTATTTT	CASSQPYTDTQYF
TRBV28	16	TRBJ2-7	many	.	TGTGCCAGCAGCCCCACGGGGACGACCGCCTCACACGAGCAGTACTTC	CASSPTGTTASHEQYF
TRBV7-9	12	TRBJ1-1	few	TRBD1	TGTGCCAGCGAGGGACAGAACTTAGAAGCTTTCTTT	CASEGQNLEAFF
TRBV7-9	12	TRBJ2-3	many	.	TGTGCCAGCAAGCGGGGCACAGATACGCAGTATTTT	CASKRGTDTQYF
TRBV2	16	TRBJ2-7	.	.	TGTGCCAGCAGCCCATCGGGAGAACAGGGTAAGGGGGAGCAGTACTTC	CASSPSGEQGKGEQYF
TRBV6-5	14	TRBJ2-6	few	.	TGTGCCAGCAGCCGAAACACTGGGGCCAACGTCCTGACTTTC	CASSRNTGANVLTF
TRBV18	16	TRBJ2-3	few	TRBD1	TGTGCCAGCTCACCAGGGACAGGGGTTCTCACAGATACGCAGTATTTT	CASSPGTGVLTDTQYF
TRBV30	12	TRBJ2-1	many	.	TGTGCCTGGAGCCCCGTAAACAATGAGCAGTTCTTC	CAWSPVNNEQFF
TRBV4-1	15	TRBJ2-7	few	TRBD1	TGCGCCAGCAGCCAAGCCGGGACAGGGGGCCACGAGCAGTACTTC	CASSQAGTGGHEQYF
TRBV10-3	14	TRBJ2-7	.	TRBD1	TGTGCCACAGTATCCGGGACAGACTCCTACGAGCAGTACTTC	CATVSGTDSYEQYF
TRBV6-2/TRBV6-3	13	TRBJ1-1	few	.	TGTGCCAGCGTAAGGGACCTAAACACTGAAGCTTTCTTT	CASVRDLNTEAFF
TRBV27	16	TRBJ2-7	many	.	TGTGCCAGCAGTCCGATCACTACTAGGGCCTCCTACGAGCAGTACTTC	CASSPITTRASYEQYF
TRBV20-1	14	TRBJ2-7	.	.	TGCAGTGCTAGACCCCAGGGGCTCTCCTACGAGCAGTACTTC	CSARPQGLSYEQYF
TRBV6-1	17	TRBJ1-1	many	TRBD1	TGTGCCAGCAGTGATCCTTTCGCAGGGGGCGCAGGGACTGAAGCTTTCTTT	CASSDPFAGGAGTEAFF
TRBV9	17	TRBJ2-2	.	TRBD2	TGTGCCAGCAGCTGGCGGCTAGCGGGCTCCAGCACCGGGGAGCTGTTTTTT	CASSWRLAGSSTGELFF
TRBV5-1	14	TRBJ2-7	many	TRBD2	TGCGCCAGCAGCGATGATGCTAGCGGGGACGAGCAGTACTTC	CASSDDASGDEQYF
TRBV14	13	TRBJ1-2	many	.	TGTGCCAGCAGCCAAACAGGGATTTTTGGCTACACCTTC	CASSQTGIFGYTF
TRBV27	16	TRBJ2-3	many	TRBD1	TGTGCCAGCAGTGCCGGGACAGGGGGGATGACAGATACGCAGTATTTT	CASSAGTGGMTDTQYF
TRBV24-1	16	TRBJ2-2	.	.	TGTGCCACCAGTGATTTCTACGACAGTGGCACCGGGGAGCTGTTTTTT	CATSDFYDSGTGELFF
TRBV20-1	14	TRBJ2-1	many	.	TGCAGTGCTACTTTACTGGGATTGGGCAATGAGCAGTTCTTC	CSATLLGLGNEQFF
TRBV28	17	TRBJ1-5	many	TRBD1	TGTGCCAGCAATATCTCCCCCGGGACAGGGGTGAATCAGCCCCAGCATTTT	CASNISPGTGVNQPQHF
TRBV11-3	15	TRBJ2-3	.	.	TGTGCCAGCAGCTTCAGGGGGGGCCCCACAGATACGCAGTATTTT	CASSFRGGPTDTQYF
TRBV12-3/TRBV12-4	14	TRBJ2-5	many	TRBD1	TGTGCCAGCATCCCGGGACAGGGGCCTATGGCCCAGTACTTC	CASIPGQGPMAQYF
TRBV4-1	14	TRBJ2-2	few	TRBD2	TGCGTCAGCAGCCAGCGGGAAACGACCGGGGAGCTGTTTTTT	CVSSQRETTGELFF
TRBV7-9	21	TRBJ2-7	few	.	TGTGCCAGCAGCTTAGGTGAACTACGAGCTAACGCCCCGGCGGGGCTCTACGAGCAGTACTTC	CASSLGELRANAPAGLYEQYF
TRBV11-2	15	TRBJ2-6	many	.	TGTGCCAGCAGCACGGGGCCGTATGGGGCCAACGTCCTGACTTTC	CASSTGPYGANVLTF
TRBV27	17	TRBJ2-3	many	TRBD1	TGTGCCAGCAGACCCTTTGGGGACAGGGGAAGCACAGATACGCAGTATTTT	CASRPFGDRGSTDTQYF
TRBV27	14	TRBJ2-7	many	.	TGTGCCAGCAGCTTATTCCAGGGCCCCTACGAGCAGTACTTC	CASSLFQGPYEQYF
TRBV27	15	TRBJ2-7	many	.	TGTGCCAGCAGTCCCCGGGACGGACCCTCCTACGAGCAGTACTTC	CASSPRDGPSYEQYF
TRBV4-3	15	TRBJ1-5	many	.	TGCGCCAGCAGCCAAGATCGAGGGGCTGATCAGCCCCAGCATTTT	CASSQDRGADQPQHF
TRBV5-5	14	TRBJ2-7	many	TRBD1	TGTGCCAGCAGCCATTCGGACAGGCCCTACGAGCAGTACTTC	CASSHSDRPYEQYF
TRBV10-1	14	TRBJ2-7	.	.	TGCGCCAGCAGTGAGTCGACCGGGTCCCACGAGCAGTACTTC	CASSESTGSHEQYF
TRBV12-3/TRBV12-4	15	TRBJ2-1	.	.	TGTGCCAGCAGTTTAGGGGGGGGCTTTCTCAATGAGCAGTTCTTC	CASSLGGGFLNEQFF
TRBV7-2	15	TRBJ2-3	many	TRBD2	TGTGCCAGCAGCTTAGACACTAGCGGGGGAGATACGCAGTATTTT	CASSLDTSGGDTQYF
TRBV4-3	13	TRBJ2-3	many	.	TGCGCCAGCAGCCAAGGGGTGCAAGATACGCAGTATTTT	CASSQGVQDTQYF
TRBV6-2/TRBV6-3	14	TRBJ2-7	many	TRBD1	TGTGCCAGCAGTGCGACAGGGGGAAGCTACGAGCAGTACTTC	CASSATGGSYEQYF
TRBV6-5	16	TRBJ1-2	many	TRBD1	TGTGCCAGCAGTTTTTCAACAGGGGTCAAAGGTTATGGCTACACCTTC	CASSFSTGVKGYGYTF
TRBV9	15	TRBJ2-3	many	TRBD2	TGTGCCAGCAGCACCCTAGCGGCCAGGCAAGATACGCAGTATTTT	CASSTLAARQDTQYF
TRBV4-1	13	TRBJ2-1	many	.	TGCGCCAGCAGCCGGGAATTATGGGATGAGCAGTTCTTC	CASSRELWDEQFF
TRBV11-2	15	TRBJ2-1	many	.	TGTGCCAGCAGCTCACCGGACAGTTCCTACAATGAGCAGTTCTTC	CASSSPDSSYNEQFF
TRBV2	12	TRBJ2-7	.	.	TGTGCCAGCAGGGCAATCAGACCGGAGCAGTACTTC	CASRAIRPEQYF
TRBV7-8	12	TRBJ1-2	.	.	TGTGCCAGCAGCTACGGCGACTATGGCTACATCTTC	CASSYGDYGYIF
TRBV6-6	14	TRBJ1-4	many	TRBD1	TGTGCCAGCAGCCGGACAGGGGTGAATGAAAAACTGTTTTTT	CASSRTGVNEKLFF